The 32 T cell receptor beta chains listed next were all sequenced from one sample in a study of blood T cell repertoires in COVID-19. Sequencing used immunoSEQ multiplex PCR; TCRdb keeps in-frame clones, though not all of them. The table records 150,000 to 200,000 clones, approximately 86% of them present only once. The material sequenced was PBMCs or T cells enriched from blood (not recorded which). Receptors originate from an older woman with acute COVID-19.

The V gene is TRBV19, the J gene TRBJ2-2; 7 nucleotides agree with TRBD2. This CDR3 is 15 amino acids long. CDR1 is LNHDA and CDR2 is SQIVND in the germline V gene (reference sequence). V lost 7 bases and J lost 5; bases outside the gene matches: 10. The CDR3 region has the DNA TGTGCCAGTAACCGAGCGGGGCTGAGAACCGGGGAGCTGTTTTTT. It encodes CASNRAGLRTGELFF.

This chain uses TRBV5-6 with TRBJ1-3, with a weak D call TRBD1 (6 bases). Germline V gene lookup returns CDR1 SGHDT and CDR2 YYEEEE. This CDR3 is built from 14 residues. Trimming took off 4 bases at V and 4 bases at J, with 12 bases between the two ends. The CDR3 protein is CASSPWGRGNTIYF. The CDR3 nucleotides are TGTGCCAGCAGCCCATGGGGGCGCGGAAACACCATATATTTT.

V gene TRBV30 combines with J gene TRBJ2-1; 9 bases fit TRBD1. In germline, CDR1 is GTSNPN, CDR2 SVGIG (reference sequence). V lost 0 bases to trimming and J lost 5 bases; unmatched junction nucleotides: 5. This CDR3 region has 15 residues. The CDR3 is CAWSVGDRDNNEQFF. The CDR3 DNA follows: TGTGCCTGGAGTGTAGGGGACAGGGACAACAATGAGCAGTTCTTC.

The gene calls are TRBV19 and TRBJ1-2; 7 positions agree with TRBD1. Germline V CDR1 and CDR2: LNHDA, SQIVND (reference sequence). This CDR3 contains 13 residues. Trimming removed 3 bases from V and 4 bases from J; junction bases left unmatched: 2. The CDR3 DNA reads as TGTGCCAGTAGTATGGGGACAGCCTATGGCTACACCTTC. It translates to CASSMGTAYGYTF.

This chain uses TRBV4-1 with TRBJ1-6; 9 bases agree with TRBD1. V lost 0 bases, J lost 8 bases, and 11 bases stayed unmatched. This CDR3 contains 18 residues. CDR1 is MGHRA and CDR2 is YSYEKL in the germline V gene. This CDR3 is CASSQDRIRTGVYSPLHF. Here the CDR3 DNA reads TGCGCCAGCAGCCAAGATAGGATCCGGACAGGGGTTTATTCACCCCTCCACTTT.

This chain links TRBV5-4 with TRBJ2-2; 9 bases are a match to TRBD2. The CDR3 runs 17 residues. The germline V gene has CDR1 SGHNT and CDR2 YYREEE (reference sequence). The V segment lost 2 bases and the J segment 0 bases; nucleotides outside the gene matches: 5. The CDR3 region is CASSLGSGGANTGELFF. CDR3 in DNA: TGTGCCAGCAGCTTAGGTAGCGGGGGAGCGAACACCGGGGAGCTGTTTTTT.

In this sample, this clone turned up a few times. The same CDR3 also results from other DNA sequences found in this sample. The chain has TRBV9 and TRBJ2-4, with 7 bases identical to TRBD1. The trim removed 4 bases at V and 0 bases at J, leaving 7 bases unmatched. Germline V gene data show CDR1 as SGDLS and CDR2 as YYNGEE. The CDR3 is 16 residues long. CDR3 in DNA: TGTGCCAGCAGCCCCCGACAGGGCCTAGCCAAAAACATTCAGTACTTC. Protein sequence: CASSPRQGLAKNIQYF.

The rearrangement joins TRBV5-6 to TRBJ1-1; D is possibly TRBD1 (5 bases). Trimming cost V 3 bases and J 7 bases, with 13 bases left between them. This CDR3 is built from 13 residues. CDR1 and CDR2 (germline): SGHDT, YYEEEE. The CDR3 loop is CASSSGTGSEAFF. For the CDR3, the DNA is TGTGCCAGCAGCTCCGGGACCGGGAGTGAAGCTTTCTTT.

The V call is TRBV4-2, the J call TRBJ2-1; 10 nucleotides agree with TRBD1. Unmatched junction bases numbered 9, after V lost 1 base and J lost 9 bases. There are 16 residues in the CDR3. Germline loops: CDR1 LGHNA, CDR2 YNFKEQ. DNA of the CDR3: TGTGCCAGCAGCCAAGGGGCGGGACAGGGGTATACTGAGCAGTTCTTC. Its protein is CASSQGAGQGYTEQFF.

This chain links TRBV4-3 with TRBJ1-5, with D possibly TRBD1 on 5 matching bases. V dropped 0 bases and J dropped 7 bases, with 13 bases sitting between them. The CDR3 totals 15 residues. The germline CDR1 and CDR2 sequences are LGHNA and YSLEER. CDR3 sequence reads: CASSQDDGGYQPQHF. The CDR3 DNA sequence: TGCGCCAGCAGCCAAGATGACGGGGGTTACCAGCCCCAGCATTTT.

The chain recombines TRBV29-1 with TRBJ1-2; tentatively, D is TRBD1 (5 bases). The V gene lost 3 bases and the J gene lost 13 bases, with 18 bases spanning the gap. CDR1 is SQVTM, CDR2 ANQGSEA, per germline. The CDR3 loop spans 12 amino acids. The CDR3 loop reads CSVERDGGPPTF. CDR3 in DNA: TGCAGCGTTGAGCGGGACGGCGGACCCCCCACCTTC.

The chain recombines TRBV12-3 or TRBV12-4 with TRBJ2-1; D unclear. V dropped 7 bases and J dropped 9 bases, with 13 bases sitting between them. This CDR3 has 12 residues. The CDR3 protein is CASTGESGEQFF. The CDR3, as DNA: TGTGCCAGCACCGGCGAGTCAGGTGAGCAGTTCTTC.

V and J are TRBV9 and TRBJ2-3; TRBD1 matches 7 bases. With 3 bases clipped from V and 6 bases from J, the junction kept 10 bases outside the gene matches. CDR1 and CDR2 (germline): SGDLS, YYNGEE. The CDR3 loop spans 15 amino acids. CDR3 region: CASSDRDRSWDTQYF. The CDR3 DNA is TGTGCCAGCAGCGACCGGGACAGATCTTGGGATACGCAGTATTTT.

The chain combines TRBV6-2 or TRBV6-3 with TRBJ1-2; the D gene is possibly TRBD1 (6 bases). Trimming pared 5 bases from V and 7 bases from J, leaving 17 bases between. CDR1 is MNHEY, CDR2 SVGEGT, per germline. This CDR3 comprises 14 residues. The CDR3 DNA reads TGTGCCAGCAGTCCCGGACAGTTTCTCGGTGGCTACACCTTC. It yields the protein CASSPGQFLGGYTF.

This rearrangement joins TRBV3-1 (or the pseudogene TRBV3-2) to TRBJ2-1, with 7 bases lining up with TRBD1. Germline values: CDR1 LGHDT, CDR2 YNNKEL (reference sequence). This CDR3 is 15 amino acids long. With V trimmed by 3 bases and J by 5 bases, 7 bases remained unmatched. CDR3 sequence reads: CASSHSRTGNNEQFF. The CDR3 DNA is TGTGCCAGCAGCCATTCACGGACAGGCAACAATGAGCAGTTCTTC.

The J gene is TRBJ2-1, the V gene TRBV7-2; D unclear. The CDR3 loop spans 16 amino acids. Germline loops: CDR1 SGHTA, CDR2 FQGNSA. Trimming took 1 base from V and 0 from J, leaving 10 bases between them. The CDR3: CASSLDSRSSYNEQFF. In nucleotides, the CDR3 is TGTGCCAGCAGCTTAGACTCCCGGAGCTCCTACAATGAGCAGTTCTTC.

The genes are TRBV27 and TRBJ2-5, with D perhaps TRBD1 (5 bases). Deletions cut 2 bases from V and 2 bases from J, with 15 bases between. This CDR3 is built from 16 residues. Germline V CDR1 and CDR2: MNHEY, SMNVEV (reference sequence). The CDR3 DNA is TGTGCCAGCAGTTTAGGTATCGGCCAGGGACAAGAGACCCAGTACTTC. Protein sequence: CASSLGIGQGQETQYF.

The CDR3 DNA follows: TGTGCCAGCAGTGGATACAGGGGAACGATTGAAAAACTGTTTTTT. Amino acid sequence: CASSGYRGTIEKLFF. This chain joins TRBV25-1 and TRBJ1-4, with 7 bases aligning to TRBD1. V was clipped by 4 bases and J by 7 bases; unmatched bases: 9. This CDR3 region has 15 residues. Per germline, CDR1 MGHDK and CDR2 SYGVNS.

This chain joins TRBV5-8 and TRBJ1-2, with D unresolved. This CDR3 has 14 amino acids. Germline V lookup: CDR1 SGHTS, CDR2 YDEGEE. Trimming stripped 0 bases from V and 5 bases from J, with 11 bases between. The CDR3 DNA reads TGTGCCAGCAGCTTGGTACCGCCAGATTATGGCTACACCTTC. Amino acids: CASSLVPPDYGYTF.

CDR3 nucleotides: TGTGCCAGCAGCTCCCGGACAGGGGAGAAGACCCAGTACTTC. This encodes CASSSRTGEKTQYF. This chain connects TRBV7-2 to TRBJ2-5, with 9 positions matching TRBD1. CDR1 and CDR2 from the germline V gene are SGHTA and FQGNSA. This CDR3 comprises 14 residues. The J segment lost 6 bases and the V segment lost 4 bases, leaving 6 bases of the junction unmatched.

The rearrangement uses TRBV4-1 and TRBJ2-1; maybe TRBD2 (6 bases). CDR1 and CDR2 from the germline V gene are MGHRA and YSYEKL. Trimming pared 3 bases from V and 10 bases from J, leaving 19 bases between. The CDR3 loop spans 15 amino acids. The CDR3 region is CASSQEGVEGREQFF. DNA of the CDR3: TGCGCCAGCAGCCAGGAGGGAGTAGAGGGGAGAGAGCAGTTCTTC.

CDR3 nucleotides: TGTGCCAGCAGCGTAGGAGACAGGAGAGAAAATTCACCCCTCCACTTT. It translates to CASSVGDRRENSPLHF. V usage is TRBV9 and J usage is TRBJ1-6, with D possibly being TRBD1 (6 bases). Germline loops: CDR1 SGDLS, CDR2 YYNGEE. The CDR3 is made up of 16 amino acids. Trimming removed 0 bases at V and 7 bases at J, with 14 bases between.

This chain links TRBV4-3 with TRBJ2-1; 7 bases are a match to TRBD1. This CDR3 is 15 amino acids long. The V gene end was trimmed by 1 base and the J gene end by 10 bases; junction bases not matched to a gene: 10. CDR1 is LGHNA and CDR2 is YSLEER in the germline V gene. The CDR3 nucleotides read TGCGCCAGCAGCCAAGTAGGCGAAAGGGGGCGGGAGCAGTTCTTC. Amino acids: CASSQVGERGREQFF.

With regard to this clone: One junction end does not reproduce the germline sequence, and a read error may be involved. The chain couples TRBV6-2 or TRBV6-3 to TRBJ2-7, with 7 bases fitting TRBD1. The CDR3 is made up of 17 amino acids. Germline loops: CDR1 MNHEY, CDR2 SVGEGT. This CDR3 is CASSPDPAGTALRVGYF. In DNA form, the CDR3 reads TGTGCCAGCAGTCCCGACCCCGCCGGGACAGCTTTACGAGTTGGGTATTTC.

This clone has only a few counts. V is TRBV7-9 and J is TRBJ2-2, with a tentative D call TRBD1 (5 bases). The V gene lost 1 base and the J gene lost 8 bases, with 5 bases spanning the gap. CDR3 length: 12 residues. Germline lookup yields CDR1 SEHNR and CDR2 FQNEAQ (reference sequence). This CDR3 reads CASSLGQGELFF. CDR3 bases: TGTGCCAGCAGCTTAGGACAGGGGGAGCTGTTTTTT.

This clone was detected once. The chain combines TRBV10-2 with TRBJ2-3; the D gene is possibly TRBD2 (6 bases). The CDR3 has 14 residues. CDR1 is WSHSY, CDR2 SAAADI, per germline. V lost 6 bases and J 0 bases, leaving 10 bases between the germline ends. The CDR3: CASREGGSTDTQYF. DNA of the CDR3: TGCGCCAGCAGGGAGGGAGGAAGCACAGATACGCAGTATTTT.

J is TRBJ1-4 and V is TRBV19; D is possibly TRBD1 (5 bases). Germline values: CDR1 LNHDA, CDR2 SQIVND (reference sequence). The CDR3 covers 18 residues. Trimming pared 5 bases from V and 0 bases from J, leaving 19 bases between. CDR3 amino acids: CASSPEGGTAATNEKLFF. DNA of the CDR3: TGTGCCAGTAGTCCAGAGGGAGGGACGGCAGCAACTAATGAAAAACTGTTTTTT.

This clone occurred once. V gene TRBV7-9 combines with J gene TRBJ2-3; 8 bases map to TRBD2. The CDR3 has 17 amino acids. Germline CDR1 reads SEHNR; CDR2 reads FQNEAQ (reference sequence). J gave up 2 bases and V 5 bases, and 12 bases lay outside the gene matches. The CDR3 DNA reads TGTGCCAGCAGCCCGGGTGGAGTAGCGGGGAACACAGATACGCAGTATTTT. This codes for CASSPGGVAGNTDTQYF.

This chain joins TRBV5-6 and TRBJ1-2; D not certain. The CDR3 has 12 residues. The germline V and J ends were trimmed by 1 base and 1 base, with 2 bases remaining between them. The germline V gene has CDR1 SGHDT and CDR2 YYEEEE. DNA of the CDR3: TGTGCCAGCAGCTTGCTTAACTATGGCTACACCTTC. It specifies CASSLLNYGYTF.

Comments on this clone: Likely a read error: the CDR3 ends without its conserved phenylalanine or tryptophan. The V gene is TRBV7-2, the J gene TRBJ1-2; D uncertain. The germline gives CDR1 SGHTA, CDR2 FQGNSA. With 5 bases removed from V and 3 bases from J, the gap between germline ends came to 16 bases. CDR3 length: 15 amino acids. In nucleotides, the CDR3 is TGTGCCAGCAGCCGTAGCGGGGAGGCGCACTATGGCTACACCCTC. This gives the protein CASSRSGEAHYGYTL.

The chain employs TRBV3-1 (or the pseudogene TRBV3-2) and TRBJ2-2; perhaps TRBD1 as D (6 bases). The germline V and J ends were trimmed by 3 bases and 5 bases, with 19 bases remaining between them. The CDR3 is made up of 17 amino acids. The germline CDR1 and CDR2 sequences are LGHDT and YNNKEL (reference sequence). The CDR3 DNA reads TGTGCCAGCAGCCAGGAAGGTCTGACAGGTCGGACCGGGGAGCTGTTTTTT. Protein product: CASSQEGLTGRTGELFF.

This clone was found a few times. J is TRBJ1-2 and V is TRBV6-5, with D unresolved. Per germline, CDR1 MNHEY and CDR2 SVGAGI. Trimming stripped 2 bases from V and 4 bases from J, with 8 bases between. This CDR3 spans 13 amino acids. The CDR3 nucleotides are TGTGCCAGCAGTTACACGGGGAGCTATGGCTACACCTTC. This translates into CASSYTGSYGYTF.